Presented here are 10 T cell receptor beta chains from one specimen sequenced in a study of cytotoxic CD8 clonotypes in ibrutinib-treated CLL. Clones were sequenced by immunoSEQ multiplex PCR, and TCRdb holds only the in-frame ones, with some missing. The sample carries roughly 190,000 clones, over 60% recorded once. Sequenced here: PBMCs, sampled after 24 months of ibrutinib treatment. Receptors originate from a human donor with chronic lymphocytic leukemia.

CDR3 nucleotide sequence: TGCGCCAGCAGCCAAGTCGGGCTAGCGGGACAATACAATGAGCAGTTCTTC. Residues: CASSQVGLAGQYNEQFF. The chain uses TRBV4-1 and TRBJ2-1; TRBD2 agrees at 9 bases. V lost 1 base to trimming and J lost 4 bases; unmatched junction nucleotides: 8. From germline, CDR1 is MGHRA and CDR2 YSYEKL. The CDR3 consists of 17 residues.

This clone has more than one count but fewer than ten. DNA for the CDR3: TGTGCCTGGAACCTCGGACTGATCCAAGAGACCCAGTACTTC. This codes for CAWNLGLIQETQYF. The gene calls are TRBV30 and TRBJ2-5; D perhaps matches TRBD2 (5 bases). The CDR3 spans 14 residues. Germline CDR1 is GTSNPN and CDR2 is SVGIG (reference sequence). Trimming took off 4 bases at V and 1 base at J, with 13 bases between the two ends.

CDR3 DNA sequence: TGTGCCAGCAGCCGTGCTAGTAGCAATCAGCCCCAGCATTTT. It codes for CASSRASSNQPQHF. The genes are TRBV7-2 and TRBJ1-5; D is undetermined. With 5 bases removed from V and 0 bases from J, the gap between germline ends came to 8 bases. The CDR3 contains 14 residues. Germline-derived CDR1 and CDR2 are SGHTA and FQGNSA.

This sequence joins TRBV6-4 and TRBJ2-2, with D tentatively TRBD1 (5 bases). This CDR3 is built from 12 residues. Trimming took off 5 bases at V and 7 bases at J, with 8 bases between the two ends. Germline assignment: CDR1 MRHNA and CDR2 SNTAGT. This CDR3 is CASSQGDGELFF. The CDR3 region has the DNA TGTGCCAGCAGTCAAGGGGACGGGGAGCTGTTTTTT.

This rearrangement joins TRBV6-5 to TRBJ2-5, with a tentative D call TRBD1 (5 bases). This CDR3 spans 12 amino acids. Germline CDR1 MNHEY, CDR2 SVGAGI. Trimming removed 5 bases at V and 4 bases at J, with 8 bases between. The CDR3: CASSGAGETQYF. DNA for the CDR3: TGTGCCAGCAGTGGGGCCGGAGAGACCCAGTACTTC.

The chain recombines TRBV29-1 with TRBJ1-1; tentative D call: TRBD1 (5 bases). Looked up from germline, CDR1 is SQVTM and CDR2 is ANQGSEA. This CDR3 contains 13 residues. The V and J ends lost 6 bases and 0 bases respectively, with 11 bases between them. In DNA, the CDR3 is TGCAGCGTCGGGACGGCTATGAACACTGAAGCTTTCTTT. Translated, it gives CSVGTAMNTEAFF.

V is TRBV6-5 and J is TRBJ2-5, with D perhaps matching TRBD1 or TRBD2 (6 bases each). CDR1 is MNHEY and CDR2 is SVGAGI in the germline V gene. The CDR3 is 13 residues long. V lost 4 bases to trimming and J lost 6 bases, with 12 bases between them. The CDR3 spells CASSLSGAQTQYF. CDR3 sequence (DNA): TGTGCCAGCAGTTTGTCGGGGGCGCAGACCCAGTACTTC.

This clone was seen a handful of times. The rearrangement links TRBV9 to TRBJ1-1; the D is unclear. The V end lost 4 bases, the J end lost 0 bases, and 7 bases lay between the germline ends. The CDR3 is 13 residues long. Germline V gives CDR1 SGDLS, CDR2 YYNGEE. For the CDR3, the DNA is TGTGCCAGCAGCCTTAGGCTGAACACTGAAGCTTTCTTT. Translated: CASSLRLNTEAFF.

V gene TRBV7-3 combines with J gene TRBJ2-1; D remains ambiguous. CDR1 is SGHTA, CDR2 FQGTGA, per germline. V was cut by 5 bases and J by 9 bases, with 11 bases left in between. This CDR3 spans 12 amino acids. The CDR3 protein is CASSRMDTEQFF. CDR3 nucleotides: TGTGCCAGCAGCCGAATGGATACTGAGCAGTTCTTC.

The chain combines TRBV10-1 with TRBJ2-2; D gene unclear. Germline assignment: CDR1 WNHNN and CDR2 SYGVQD (reference sequence). The V and J ends lost 4 bases and 5 bases respectively, with 8 bases between them. This CDR3 spans 13 amino acids. This CDR3 reads CASSGSRTGELFF. The CDR3 bases are TGCGCCAGCAGTGGGTCGAGGACCGGGGAGCTGTTTTTT.